This is a list of T cell receptor beta chains from one sample in a study of cytomegalovirus exposure and HLA in healthy donors. Using immunoSEQ multiplex PCR, the repertoire was profiled, and TCRdb retains in-frame clones only, with some absent. The table has around 240,000 clones, about four fifths seen once. Sequencing used PBMCs. The receptors derive from a woman aged 40 to 50 in good health and CMV-seropositive. Both conserved end residues are trimmed from each CDR3. Clone size is given for some rows only: seen once, a few or many times, or a class if the clone is expanded.

abundance,v_gene,j_gene,CDR3aa
NA,TRBV19,TRBJ1-2,ASSISGQGVRGVGYT
NA,TRBV5-5,TRBJ1-4,ASSFSTGAGATNEKLF
once,TRBV7-2,TRBJ2-7,ASSAEQGSYEQY
NA,TRBV27,TRBJ2-1,ASSSVGTGKRDEQF
NA,TRBV5-4,TRBJ2-1,ASGSGREPNEQF
NA,TRBV27,TRBJ2-7,ASSLSGQGAHEQY
NA,TRBV6-6,NA,ASRSLGSGDTYEQY
few,TRBV27,TRBJ1-6,ASSWGTGNNSPLH
NA,TRBV30,TRBJ1-2,AWSADRVYYGYT
NA,TRBV7-8,TRBJ1-5,ASTGRGGKNQPQH
NA,TRBV18,TRBJ1-5,ASSLGGFYSNQPQH
NA,TRBV19,TRBJ1-2,ASSIGEGRAYSINYGYT
NA,TRBV11-1,TRBJ2-7,ASSRRGNTAEQY
NA,TRBV5-1,TRBJ2-5,ASSLAVPQETQY
NA,TRBV28,TRBJ2-7,ASSLMGQGKYEQY
NA,TRBV29-1,TRBJ2-1,SVEDSISGANYEQF
NA,TRBV6-1,TRBJ2-3,ASRRLESTDTQY
once,TRBV5-1,TRBJ1-4,ASRPRTDRGEKLF
NA,TRBV9,TRBJ1-4,ASSERGQGFEKLF
NA,TRBV19,TRBJ2-7,ASNHGLAGDEQY
NA,TRBV7-9,TRBJ2-5,ASSIGYRGFQETQY
NA,TRBV7-8,TRBJ1-3,ASSARDRGLGNTIY
few,TRBV5-6,TRBJ1-6,ASSLPGTANSPLH
NA,TRBV11-2,TRBJ1-5,ASSPLGNQPQH
NA,TRBV30,TRBJ2-1,AWGSGRSNEQF
NA,TRBV19,TRBJ2-1,ASSPIEGGMREQF
NA,TRBV27,TRBJ2-3,ASSGLAGTDTQY
NA,TRBV29-1,TRBJ2-1,SHVQGVTYNEQF
NA,TRBV5-1,TRBJ1-4,ASNIGAPDNEKLF
NA,TRBV5-4,TRBJ2-2,ASRLGLEGTGELF
NA,TRBV7-9,TRBJ2-6,ASSSDRAGANVLT
few,TRBV30,TRBJ1-1,AWNRGSTEAF
once,TRBV12-2,TRBJ2-1,ASRLGWEGLNEQF
NA,TRBV21-1,TRBJ2-6,ASIPDRGGPGANVLT
NA,TRBV7-9,TRBJ1-1,ASSFTGETEAF
NA,TRBV6-1,TRBJ1-4,ASKTNEKLF
few,TRBV9,TRBJ2-5,ASSVARGLQETQY
NA,TRBV11-2,TRBJ2-5,ASTGGVLETQY
NA,TRBV7-7,TRBJ2-1,ASSLGLAGGMYEQF
NA,TRBV11-2,TRBJ2-2,ASSFGGGGTGELF
NA,TRBV4-3,TRBJ2-3,ASSQESGPPRNTQY
NA,TRBV5-6,TRBJ2-3,ASSPRGGATTDTQY
NA,TRBV15,TRBJ2-1,ATSRDWGPNEQF
NA,TRBV5-4,TRBJ2-2,ASSLAGVDTGELF
NA,TRBV11-2,TRBJ2-3,ASSLETSGSSDTQY
NA,TRBV27,TRBJ2-1,ASSPRDRGIREQF
NA,TRBV28,TRBJ1-1,ASSGNFEAF
few,TRBV11-3,TRBJ2-7,ASSPGQDSYEQY
NA,TRBV4-2,TRBJ2-5,ASSQDRLAGGGTQY
NA,TRBV5-4,TRBJ2-3,ASGPEGDTQY
NA,TRBV7-9,TRBJ1-2,ASSNRDIVGIGT
NA,TRBV20-1,TRBJ2-7,SAISGEQY
NA,TRBV18,TRBJ2-1,ASSPRTGEDNEQF
few,TRBV5-6,TRBJ1-2,ASSLGGIYGYT
NA,TRBV12-5,TRBJ1-3,ASGLGGTGNTIY
NA,TRBV4-2,TRBJ2-3,ASSQDISLAGGLGTDTQY
NA,TRBV7-9,TRBJ2-3,SSSPTLGPDTQY
NA,TRBV4-3,TRBJ1-2,ASSQDKGARYGYT
NA,TRBV6-1,TRBJ2-7,ASSEARGYEQY
NA,TRBV4-3,TRBJ1-5,ASSQYAPGQPQH